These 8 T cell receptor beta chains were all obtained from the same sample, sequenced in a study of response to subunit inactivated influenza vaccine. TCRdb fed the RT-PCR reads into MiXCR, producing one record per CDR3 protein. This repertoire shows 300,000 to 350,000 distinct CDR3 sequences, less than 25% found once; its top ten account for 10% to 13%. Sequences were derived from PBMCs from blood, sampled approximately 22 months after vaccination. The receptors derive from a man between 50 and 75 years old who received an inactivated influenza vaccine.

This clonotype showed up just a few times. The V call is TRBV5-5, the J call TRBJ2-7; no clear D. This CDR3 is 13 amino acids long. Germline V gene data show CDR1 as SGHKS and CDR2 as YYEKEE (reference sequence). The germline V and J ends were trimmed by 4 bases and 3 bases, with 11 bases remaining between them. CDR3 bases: TGTGCCAGCAGCCCTGACACCTACTACGAGCAGTACTTC. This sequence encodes CASSPDTYYEQYF.

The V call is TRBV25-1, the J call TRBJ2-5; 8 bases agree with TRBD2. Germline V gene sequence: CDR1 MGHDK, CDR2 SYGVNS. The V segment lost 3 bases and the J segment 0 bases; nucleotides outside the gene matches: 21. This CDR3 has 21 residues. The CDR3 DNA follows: TGTGCCAGCAGTGATGGGGGCGCTGGAAGCGGGAGCTGGGCGTACCAAGAGACCCAGTACTTC. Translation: CASSDGGAGSGSWAYQETQYF.

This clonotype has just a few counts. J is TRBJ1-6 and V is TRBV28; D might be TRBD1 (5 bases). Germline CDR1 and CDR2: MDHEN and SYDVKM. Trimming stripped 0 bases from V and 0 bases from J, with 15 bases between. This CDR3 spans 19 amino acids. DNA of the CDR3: TGTGCCAGCAGTTTATGGGACACCCAACCTTTCTCCTATAATTCACCCCTCCACTTT. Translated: CASSLWDTQPFSYNSPLHF.

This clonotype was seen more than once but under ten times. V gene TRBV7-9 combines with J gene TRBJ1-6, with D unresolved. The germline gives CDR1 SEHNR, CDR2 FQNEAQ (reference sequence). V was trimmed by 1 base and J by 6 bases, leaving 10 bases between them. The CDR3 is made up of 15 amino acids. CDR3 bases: TGTGCCAGCAGCTTAGGAGAGTCCCGTAATTCACCCCTCCACTTT. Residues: CASSLGESRNSPLHF. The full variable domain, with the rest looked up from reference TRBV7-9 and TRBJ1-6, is DTGVSQNPRHKITKRGQNVTFRCDPISEHNRLYWYRQTLGQGPEFLTYFQNEAQLEKSRLLSDRFSAERPKGSFSTLEIQRTEQGDSAMYLCASSLGESRNSPLHFGNGTRLTVT.

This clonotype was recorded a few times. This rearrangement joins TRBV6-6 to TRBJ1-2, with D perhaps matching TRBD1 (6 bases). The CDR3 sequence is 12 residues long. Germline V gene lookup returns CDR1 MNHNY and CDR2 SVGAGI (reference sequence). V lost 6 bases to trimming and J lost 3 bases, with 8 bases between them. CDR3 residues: CASRNRDYGYTF. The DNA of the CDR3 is TGTGCCAGCAGGAACAGGGACTATGGCTACACCTTC.

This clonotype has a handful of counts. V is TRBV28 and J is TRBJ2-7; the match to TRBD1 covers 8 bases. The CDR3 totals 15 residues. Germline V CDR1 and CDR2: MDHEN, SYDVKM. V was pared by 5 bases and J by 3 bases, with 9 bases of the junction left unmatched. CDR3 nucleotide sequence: TGTGCCAGCAGTCTTCCGGACAGGGAGTACTACGAGCAGTACTTC. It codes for CASSLPDREYYEQYF. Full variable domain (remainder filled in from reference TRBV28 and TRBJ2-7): DVKVTQSSRYLVKRTGEKVFLECVQDMDHENMFWYRQDPGLGLRLIYFSYDVKMKEKGDIPEGYSVSREKKERFSLILESASTNQTSMYLCASSLPDREYYEQYFGPGTRLTVT.

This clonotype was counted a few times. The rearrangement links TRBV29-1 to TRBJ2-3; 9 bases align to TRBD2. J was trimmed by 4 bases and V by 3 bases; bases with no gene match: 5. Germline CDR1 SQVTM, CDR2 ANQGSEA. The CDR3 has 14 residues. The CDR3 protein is CSVEGSGRADTQYF. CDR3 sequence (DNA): TGCAGCGTTGAGGGTAGCGGGAGAGCAGATACGCAGTATTTT.

The CDR3 is CSARERARRYEQYF. As DNA, the CDR3 is TGCAGTGCTAGAGAGAGGGCCCGCCGGTACGAGCAGTACTTC. V and J are TRBV20-1 and TRBJ2-7, with D possibly being TRBD2 (5 bases). The V and J ends lost 0 bases and 4 bases respectively, with 13 bases between them. This CDR3 contains 14 residues. Per the germline V gene, CDR1 is DFQATT and CDR2 is SNEGSKA (reference sequence).